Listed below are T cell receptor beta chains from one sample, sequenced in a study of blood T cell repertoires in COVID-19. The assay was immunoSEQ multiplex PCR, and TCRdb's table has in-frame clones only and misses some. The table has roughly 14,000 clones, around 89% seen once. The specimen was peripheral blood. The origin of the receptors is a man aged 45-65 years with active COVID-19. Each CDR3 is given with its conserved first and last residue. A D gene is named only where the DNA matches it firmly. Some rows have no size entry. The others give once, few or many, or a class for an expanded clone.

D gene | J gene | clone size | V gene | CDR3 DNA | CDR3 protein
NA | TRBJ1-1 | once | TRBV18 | TGTGCCAGCTCACCACAACAGAACACTGAAGCTTTCTTT | CASSPQQNTEAFF
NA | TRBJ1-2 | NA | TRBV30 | TGTGCCTGGGGGACCGGGACTGCAAACTATGGCTACACCTTC | CAWGTGTANYGYTF
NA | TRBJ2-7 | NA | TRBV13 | TGTGCCAGCAGCTCCCGACTCTCGGGGCGGGGTCCCTACGAGCAGTACTTC | CASSSRLSGRGPYEQYF
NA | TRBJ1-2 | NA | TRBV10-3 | TGTGCCCTGGACACCTATGGCTACACCTTC | CALDTYGYTF
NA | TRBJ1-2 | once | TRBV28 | TGTGCCAGCAGTTCCGGGGTTTTGCGGGCGAATACCGTCTATGGCTACACCTTC | CASSSGVLRANTVYGYTF
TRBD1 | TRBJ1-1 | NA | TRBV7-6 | TGTGCCAGCAGCCCCAGGGGGCGCGGGCCCCGGAACACTGAAGCTTTCTTT | CASSPRGRGPRNTEAFF
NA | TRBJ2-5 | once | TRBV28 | TGTGCCAGCAGACGACCGGGACAAGAGACCCAGTACTTC | CASRRPGQETQYF
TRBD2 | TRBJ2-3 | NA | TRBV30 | TGTGCCTGGAGGAGACTAGCGGGATTAGATACGCAGTATTTT | CAWRRLAGLDTQYF
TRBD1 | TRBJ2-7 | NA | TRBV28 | TGTGCCAGCAGTACTACCGGGACAGGTATCGTCCAGCAGTACTTC | CASSTTGTGIVQQYF
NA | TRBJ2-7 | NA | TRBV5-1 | TGCGCCAGCAGCTTGTCTTTGGGGGGTCCCTACGAGCAGTACTTC | CASSLSLGGPYEQYF
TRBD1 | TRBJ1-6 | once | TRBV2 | TGTGCCAGCAGGGGGGACAGGTTCGGTCGATCACCCCTCCACTTT | CASRGDRFGRSPLHF
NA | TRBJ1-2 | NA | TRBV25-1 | TGTGCCAGCAGTGAGATTTCAGCCTCGTATTCGGGAGGCTACACCTTC | CASSEISASYSGGYTF
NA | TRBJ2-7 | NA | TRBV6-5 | TGTGCCAGCATGAGGGGGAACTACGAGCAGTACTTC | CASMRGNYEQYF
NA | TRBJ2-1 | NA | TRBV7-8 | TGTGCCAGCATCCCAGAAGGGACTCACTCGTACAATGAGCAGTTCTTC | CASIPEGTHSYNEQFF
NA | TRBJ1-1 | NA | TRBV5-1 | TGCGCCAGCAGGTTCTCGACCTCAGGCGGGGGTCCCACTGAAGCTTTCTTT | CASRFSTSGGGPTEAFF
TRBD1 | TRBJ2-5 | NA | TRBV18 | TGTGCCAGCTCACCTTCGGGACAGGGTTTGGAGACCCAGTACTTC | CASSPSGQGLETQYF
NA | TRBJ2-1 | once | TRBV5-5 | TGTGCCAGCAGCTCACAGTATACTTTCTACAATGAGCAGTTCTTC | CASSSQYTFYNEQFF
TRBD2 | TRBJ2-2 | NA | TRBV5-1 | TGCGCCAGCAGCGTTGAGACTAGCGGGAGAAACACCGGGGAGCTGTTTTTT | CASSVETSGRNTGELFF
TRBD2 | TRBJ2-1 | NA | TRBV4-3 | TGCGCCAGCAGCCAAGATGTTAGCGGGAGAACGAATGAGCAGTTCTTC | CASSQDVSGRTNEQFF
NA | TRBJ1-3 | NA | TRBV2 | TGTGCCAGCAGTAGTGAGAAATTACGAGATAGAGGAAACACCATATATTTT | CASSSEKLRDRGNTIYF
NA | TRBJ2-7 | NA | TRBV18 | TGTGCCAGCTCACCACCTGTCAGGGTCGACGAGCAGTACTTC | CASSPPVRVDEQYF
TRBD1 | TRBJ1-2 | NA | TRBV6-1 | TGTGCCAGCAGTGAGACAGGGCGGGGTGGCTACACCTTC | CASSETGRGGYTF
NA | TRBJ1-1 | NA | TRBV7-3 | TGTGCCAGCAGCGGACAAGTGAACACTGAAGCTTTCTTT | CASSGQVNTEAFF